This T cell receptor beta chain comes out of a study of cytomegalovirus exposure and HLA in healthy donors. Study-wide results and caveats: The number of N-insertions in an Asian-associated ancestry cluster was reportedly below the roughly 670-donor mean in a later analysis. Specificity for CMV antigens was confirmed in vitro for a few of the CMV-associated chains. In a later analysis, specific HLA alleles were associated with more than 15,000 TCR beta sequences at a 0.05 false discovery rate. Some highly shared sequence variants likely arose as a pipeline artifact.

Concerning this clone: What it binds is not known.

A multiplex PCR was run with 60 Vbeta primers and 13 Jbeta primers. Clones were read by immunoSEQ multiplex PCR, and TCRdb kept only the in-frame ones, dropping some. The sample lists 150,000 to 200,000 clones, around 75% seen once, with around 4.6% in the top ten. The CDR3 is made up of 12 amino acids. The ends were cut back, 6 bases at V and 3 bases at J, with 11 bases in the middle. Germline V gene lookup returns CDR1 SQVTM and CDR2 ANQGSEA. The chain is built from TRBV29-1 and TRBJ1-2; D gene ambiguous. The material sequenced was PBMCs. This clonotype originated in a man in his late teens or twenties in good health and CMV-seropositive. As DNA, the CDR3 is TGCAGCGTGCAGACGGAGTACTATGGCTACACCTTC. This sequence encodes CSVQTEYYGYTF.